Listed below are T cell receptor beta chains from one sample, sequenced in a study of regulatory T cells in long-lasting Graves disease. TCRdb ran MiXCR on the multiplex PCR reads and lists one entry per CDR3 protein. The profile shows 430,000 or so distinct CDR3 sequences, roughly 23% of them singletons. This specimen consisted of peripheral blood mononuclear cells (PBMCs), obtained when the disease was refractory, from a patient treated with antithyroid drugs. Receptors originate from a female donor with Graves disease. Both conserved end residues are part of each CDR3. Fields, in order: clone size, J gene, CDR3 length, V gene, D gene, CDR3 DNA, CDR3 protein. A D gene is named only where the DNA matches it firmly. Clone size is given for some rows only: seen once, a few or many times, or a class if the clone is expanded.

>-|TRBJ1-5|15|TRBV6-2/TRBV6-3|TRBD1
TGTGCCAGCAGTTACTCCGGGACAGGGGATGAGACCCAGCATTTT
CASSYSGTGDETQHF
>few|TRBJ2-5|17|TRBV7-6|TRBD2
TGTGCCAGCAGCTTAAACCCCCCACTAGCGGGATTTGAGACCCAGTACTTC
CASSLNPPLAGFETQYF
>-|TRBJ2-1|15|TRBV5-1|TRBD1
TGCGCCAGCAGTACCGGGACAGGGTTAGACAATGAGCAGTTCTTC
CASSTGTGLDNEQFF
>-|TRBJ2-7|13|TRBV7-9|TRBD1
TGTGCCAGCGGGGGACAGACTATCTACGAGCAGTACTTC
CASGGQTIYEQYF
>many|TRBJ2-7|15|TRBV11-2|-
TGTGCCAGCAGCTTAGAATGGCACGGGTCCTACGAGCAGTACTTC
CASSLEWHGSYEQYF
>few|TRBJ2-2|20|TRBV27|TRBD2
TGTGCCAGCAGTCAACTTCTCTCTGTGATAGCGGGAAAGAACACCGGGGAGCTGTTTTTT
CASSQLLSVIAGKNTGELFF
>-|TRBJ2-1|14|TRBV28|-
TGTGCCAGCCATCGGGACATTCAGTACAATGAGCAGTTCTTC
CASHRDIQYNEQFF
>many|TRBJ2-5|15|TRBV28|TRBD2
TGTGCCAGCAGTCGGACTAGCGCATGGGGAGAGACCCAGTACTTC
CASSRTSAWGETQYF
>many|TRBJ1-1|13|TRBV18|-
TGTGCCAGCAGTACAGGGATGAACACTGAAGCTTTCTTT
CASSTGMNTEAFF
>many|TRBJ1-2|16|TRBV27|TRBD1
TGTGCCAGCGGGGCGCCGACAGGGGGCTCTATCTATGGCTACACCTTC
CASGAPTGGSIYGYTF
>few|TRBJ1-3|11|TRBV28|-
TGTGCCAGCAATATGAGAAACACCATATATTTT
CASNMRNTIYF
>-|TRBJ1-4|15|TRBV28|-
TGTGCCAGCAGGCTCCAAGGGGCGGCTAATGAAAAACTGTTTTTT
CASRLQGAANEKLFF
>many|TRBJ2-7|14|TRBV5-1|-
TGCGCCAGCAGCTTCACTGGACAGAAGGTCGAGCAGTACTTC
CASSFTGQKVEQYF
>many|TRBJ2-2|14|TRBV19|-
TGTGCCAGTAACTCCATAACGGCGACCGGGGAGCTGTTTTTT
CASNSITATGELFF
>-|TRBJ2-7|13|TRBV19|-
TGTGCCAGCGGAAGTGACAGAACCTACGAGCAGTACTTC
CASGSDRTYEQYF
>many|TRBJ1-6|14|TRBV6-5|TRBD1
TGTGCCAGCAGTTACAGGACAGGCAATTCACCCCTCCACTTT
CASSYRTGNSPLHF
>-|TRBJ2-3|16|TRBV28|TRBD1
TGTGCCAGCAGCTCAACAGGGGGCAAGGGGACAGATACGCAGTATTTT
CASSSTGGKGTDTQYF
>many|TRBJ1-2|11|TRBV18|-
TGTGCCAGCTCCCAAAGACAGGGCTACACCTTC
CASSQRQGYTF
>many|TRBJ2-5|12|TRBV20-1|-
TGCAGTGCTACCGTTAAAGGCGAGACCCAGTACTTC
CSATVKGETQYF
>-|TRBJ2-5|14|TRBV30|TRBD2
TGTGCCTGGAGTCCACTAGCGGGAGAAGAGACCCAGTACTTC
CAWSPLAGEETQYF
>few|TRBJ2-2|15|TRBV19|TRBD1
TGTGCCAGTAGGGTGGACAGGGTAATCACCGGGGAGCTGTTTTTT
CASRVDRVITGELFF
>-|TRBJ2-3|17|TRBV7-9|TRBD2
TGTGCCAGCAGCTTAGCAGTGCTAGCGGGAGCCACAGATACGCAGTATTTT
CASSLAVLAGATDTQYF
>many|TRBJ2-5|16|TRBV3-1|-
TGTGCCAGCAGCCAAGATCTAGCAGGCTTCCAAGAGACCCAGTACTTC
CASSQDLAGFQETQYF
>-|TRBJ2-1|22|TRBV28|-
TGTGCCAGCAGTTTCGACGTCGACAACTACCGTAACCCTGGGTCCTACCGGAATGAGCAGTTCTTC
CASSFDVDNYRNPGSYRNEQFF
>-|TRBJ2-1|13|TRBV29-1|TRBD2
TGCAGCGTTGCCGGACTAGCGGACAATGAGCAGTTCTTC
CSVAGLADNEQFF
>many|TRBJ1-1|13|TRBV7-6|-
TGTGCCAGCAGCACGCACCCGGGGGGGGAAGCTTTCTTT
CASSTHPGGEAFF
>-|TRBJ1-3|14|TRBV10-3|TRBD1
TGTGCCATCAGACCGGGACAGGGGGGAAACACCATATATTTT
CAIRPGQGGNTIYF
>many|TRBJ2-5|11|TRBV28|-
TGTGCCAGCAGTTCCGCCGGGACCCAGTACTTC
CASSSAGTQYF
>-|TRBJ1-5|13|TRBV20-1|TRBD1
TGCAGTGCTAGGGGGACAGGGGGTGAGCCCCAGCATTTT
CSARGTGGEPQHF
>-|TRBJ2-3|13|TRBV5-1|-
TGCGCCAGCAGCTTTGGCCAGGGCGATACGCAGTATTTT
CASSFGQGDTQYF
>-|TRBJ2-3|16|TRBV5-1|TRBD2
TGCGCCAGCAGCTTGTCGCCCGCGGGAGCTGCAGATACGCAGTATTTT
CASSLSPAGAADTQYF
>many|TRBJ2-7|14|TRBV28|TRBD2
TGTGCCAGCAGTTTCCCTAGCGGGAGGTACGAGCAGTACTTC
CASSFPSGRYEQYF
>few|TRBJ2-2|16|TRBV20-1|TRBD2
TGCAGTGCTAGAGAGGGTAGCGGGAGTGTTACCGGGGAGCTGTTTTTT
CSAREGSGSVTGELFF
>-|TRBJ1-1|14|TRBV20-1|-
TGCAGTGCTAGGGTTTATGAGGGAAGAACTGAAGCTTTCTTT
CSARVYEGRTEAFF
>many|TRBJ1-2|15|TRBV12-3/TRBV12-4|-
TGTGCCAGCAGTTTGGCCACAGGGTGGGCTAGGGGCTACACCTTC
CASSLATGWARGYTF
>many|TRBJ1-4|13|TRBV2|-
TGTGCCACTACAGGGCGGGGTAATGAAAAACTGTTTTTT
CATTGRGNEKLFF
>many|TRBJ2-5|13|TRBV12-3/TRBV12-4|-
TGTGCCAGCAGTGTTGGGGCCCAAGAGACCCAGTACTTC
CASSVGAQETQYF
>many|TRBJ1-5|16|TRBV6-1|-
TGTGCCAGCAGTGAATGGGACTTATCGCTCGATCAGCCCCAGCATTTT
CASSEWDLSLDQPQHF